This passage covers 8 T cell receptor beta chains from one sample sequenced in a study of early T cells in non-severe SARS-CoV-2 infection. TCRdb reanalysed the 5' RACE reads using MiXCR and keeps one entry per CDR3 protein. The sample lists about 58,000 distinct CDR3 sequences, roughly 12% seen once, with more than 8.5% in the top ten. The sequenced sample was whole blood. These receptors all come from an adult who was a healthcare worker with PCR-confirmed SARS-CoV-2 infection or an uninfected control (not recorded which).

This clonotype was seen only a few times. At one boundary the junction diverges from the germline segment, which might be a read error. This rearrangement joins TRBV11-2 to TRBJ2-1; the D call may be TRBD1 or TRBD2 (5 bases each). The germline V gene encodes CDR1 SGHAT and CDR2 FQNNGV. The CDR3 sequence is 12 residues long. Here the CDR3 reads CASSLAGDHPTF. The CDR3 nucleotides read TGTGCCAGCAGCTTGGCCGGGGACCATCCTACCTTC.

The V and J genes are TRBV4-3 and TRBJ2-1, with 9 bases identical to TRBD2. Germline CDR1 and CDR2: LGHNA and YSLEER. V was clipped by 0 bases and J by 3 bases; unmatched bases: 6. The CDR3 totals 17 residues. This chain's CDR3 is CASSQDSAGGVYNEQFF. CDR3 sequence (DNA): TGCGCCAGCAGCCAAGATTCGGCGGGAGGGGTCTACAATGAGCAGTTCTTC.

This clonotype was seen repeatedly, ten times or more. The rearrangement links TRBV19 to TRBJ1-5, with D possibly being TRBD1 (5 bases). The CDR3 is 14 amino acids. The germline V gene encodes CDR1 LNHDA and CDR2 SQIVND (reference sequence). Trimming took off 0 bases at V and 5 bases at J, with 8 bases between the two ends. CDR3 nucleotide sequence: TGTGCCAGTAGTATAGAGGGGGGTTATCAGCCCCAGCATTTT. Protein sequence: CASSIEGGYQPQHF.

V and J are TRBV7-8 and TRBJ2-7; D perhaps matches TRBD2 (5 bases). CDR3 length equals 15 residues. Germline V gene data show CDR1 as SGHVS and CDR2 as FQNEAQ. The germline V and J ends were trimmed by 5 bases and 6 bases, with 20 bases remaining between them. The DNA of the CDR3 is TGTGCCAGCAGCACCCCAGAAGGACCGAGGGCCGAGCAGTACTTC. Translation: CASSTPEGPRAEQYF.

This clonotype was recorded a few times. The chain carries TRBV9 and TRBJ2-7, with 9 bases identical to TRBD1. From germline, CDR1 is SGDLS and CDR2 YYNGEE. The V and J ends lost 7 bases and 2 bases, in that order; junction bases with no gene match: 7. This CDR3 region has 14 residues. The CDR3 here is CASGRGDRAYEQYF. The CDR3 DNA reads TGTGCCAGCGGACGGGGGGACAGGGCCTACGAGCAGTACTTC.

The sample holds many counts of this clonotype. The chain combines TRBV6-2 or TRBV6-3 with TRBJ2-2; possibly TRBD1 for D (6 bases). Germline CDR1 is MNHEY and CDR2 is SVGEGT. This CDR3 spans 14 amino acids. V was clipped by 6 bases and J by 5 bases, with 13 bases between them. The CDR3 coding sequence is TGTGCCAGCAGAAAACAGGGACGGACCGGGGAGCTGTTTTTT. Residues: CASRKQGRTGELFF.

This clonotype occurred many times. The chain has TRBV7-2 and TRBJ1-2; D call uncertain. CDR1 is SGHTA, CDR2 FQGNSA, per germline. This CDR3 region has 12 residues. V dropped 2 bases and J dropped 1 base, with 2 bases sitting between them. The CDR3 protein is CASSLNNYGYTF. The CDR3 region has the DNA TGTGCCAGCAGCTTAAATAACTATGGCTACACCTTC.

The rearrangement joins TRBV3-1 to TRBJ2-2; D possibly corresponds to TRBD1 (5 bases). Deletions cut 0 bases from V and 9 bases from J, with 14 bases between. This CDR3 is 15 amino acids long. Germline values: CDR1 LGHDT, CDR2 YNNKEL (reference sequence). This CDR3 reads CASSQDGRQSRELFF. CDR3 DNA: TGTGCCAGCAGCCAAGATGGTCGACAGTCGAGGGAGCTGTTTTTT.